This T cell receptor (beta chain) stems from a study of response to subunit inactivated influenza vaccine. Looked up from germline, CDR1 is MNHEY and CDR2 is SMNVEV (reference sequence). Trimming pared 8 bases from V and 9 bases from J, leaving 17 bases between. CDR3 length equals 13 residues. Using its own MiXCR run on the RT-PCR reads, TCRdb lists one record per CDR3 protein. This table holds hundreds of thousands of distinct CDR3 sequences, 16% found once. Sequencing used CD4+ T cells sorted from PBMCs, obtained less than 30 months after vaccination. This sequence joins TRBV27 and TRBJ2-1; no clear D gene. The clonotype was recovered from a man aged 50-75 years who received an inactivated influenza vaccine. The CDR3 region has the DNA TGTGCCAGCGGTTCGGGCGCGATCGGTGAGCAGTTCTTC. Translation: CASGSGAIGEQFF.